The 31 T cell receptor beta chains listed next were all sequenced from one sample in a study of graft-versus-host responses after intestinal transplantation. Data came from immunoSEQ multiplex PCR; TCRdb stores just in-frame clones and leaves some out. This table holds tens of thousands of clones, less than 95% found once. Antigen specificity for these receptors is unknown. This specimen consisted of unstimulated CD8+ T cells sorted from spleen or lymph node cells, obtained before intestinal transplant. The receptors derive from a human donor who received an intestinal transplant.

The chain recombines TRBV7-9 with TRBJ2-1, with TRBD2 matching 12 bases. The J segment lost 7 bases and the V segment lost 3 bases, leaving 7 bases of the junction unmatched. The germline V gene has CDR1 SEHNR and CDR2 FQNEAQ (reference sequence). The CDR3 has 16 amino acids. CDR3 amino acids: CASSFAPSGGGNEQFF. As DNA, the CDR3 is TGTGCCAGCAGCTTCGCCCCTAGCGGGGGGGGAAATGAGCAGTTCTTC.

The chain uses TRBV7-3 and TRBJ1-6; 8 bases agree with TRBD1. V lost 5 bases and J lost 5; bases outside the gene matches: 14. CDR1 and CDR2 from the germline V gene are SGHTA and FQGTGA. CDR3 length: 18 residues. Here the CDR3 DNA reads TGTGCCAGCAGCGGAATCTCCCGGGACAGGATCGATAATTCACCCCTCCACTTT. It translates to CASSGISRDRIDNSPLHF. The variable domain in full, with the rest retrieved from reference TRBV7-3 and TRBJ1-6, is GAGVSQTPSNKVTEKGKYVELRCDPISGHTALYWYRQSLGQGPEFLIYFQGTGAADDSGLPNDRFFAVRPEGSVSTLKIQRTERGDSAVYLCASSGISRDRIDNSPLHFGNGTRLTVT.

The rearrangement joins TRBV7-8 to TRBJ1-1; D not resolved. Deletions cut 1 base from V and 3 bases from J, with 18 bases between. This CDR3 region has 17 residues. CDR1 and CDR2 from the germline V gene are SGHVS and FQNEAQ. The CDR3 DNA reads TGTGCCAGCAGCTTAGTATTGGCCCCCCGGGAGGACACTGAAGCTTTCTTT. It encodes CASSLVLAPREDTEAFF.

The chain links TRBV9 to TRBJ2-3, with 9 bases that match TRBD2. Looked up from germline, CDR1 is SGDLS and CDR2 is YYNGEE. This CDR3 has 16 amino acids. Unmatched junction bases numbered 8, after V lost 0 bases and J lost 6 bases. The CDR3 coding sequence is TGTGCCAGCAGCGTAGTTGCGGGGGGGGCCCTCGATACGCAGTATTTT. As protein: CASSVVAGGALDTQYF.

The chain carries TRBV25-1 and TRBJ1-1; a weak D match, TRBD1 (6 bases). The CDR3 sequence is 13 residues long. The V and J ends lost 3 bases and 5 bases respectively, with 10 bases between them. The germline CDR1 and CDR2 sequences are MGHDK and SYGVNS. The CDR3 sequence: CASSDNRVTEAFF. Written as DNA, the CDR3 is TGTGCCAGCAGTGACAACAGGGTAACTGAAGCTTTCTTT.

The chain has TRBV13 and TRBJ2-5; 10 positions match TRBD2. The CDR3 has 18 amino acids. V was clipped by 0 bases and J by 3 bases; unmatched bases: 10. CDR1 PRHDT and CDR2 FYEKMQ come from the germline V gene (reference sequence). The DNA of the CDR3 is TGTGCCAGCAGCTTAGGATTTAGCGGGGGGCCTGAGGAAGAGACCCAGTACTTC. It translates to CASSLGFSGGPEEETQYF.

This clone was seen a handful of times. V is TRBV4-1 and J is TRBJ2-3; D is perhaps TRBD1 (5 bases). The CDR3 sequence is 19 residues long. Germline CDR1 is MGHRA and CDR2 is YSYEKL. V was clipped by 0 bases and J by 2 bases, with 21 bases between them. CDR3 loop: CASSQDVIPTGDDTDTQYF. CDR3 bases: TGCGCCAGCAGCCAAGATGTGATCCCCACAGGAGACGACACAGATACGCAGTATTTT.

The chain combines TRBV5-1 with TRBJ2-7; D is undetermined. The CDR3 length is 13 residues. Germline lookup yields CDR1 SGHRS and CDR2 YFSETQ. V lost 0 bases and J lost 2, with 6 bases in between. This CDR3 reads CASSLGPAYEQYF. The DNA for the CDR3 is TGCGCCAGCAGCTTGGGCCCGGCCTACGAGCAGTACTTC.

This rearrangement joins TRBV9 to TRBJ1-4, with 7 nucleotides matching TRBD1. The germline V gene encodes CDR1 SGDLS and CDR2 YYNGEE. With V trimmed by 7 bases and J by 5 bases, 5 bases remained unmatched. This CDR3 spans 13 amino acids. CDR3 residues: CASSKGANEKLFF. The CDR3 DNA is TGTGCCAGCTCCAAGGGGGCCAATGAAAAACTGTTTTTT.

This clone showed up just a few times. The chain carries TRBV5-6 and TRBJ1-1, with a weak D call TRBD1 (6 bases). The CDR3 runs 13 residues. V dropped 0 bases and J dropped 7 bases, with 10 bases sitting between them. The germline CDR1 and CDR2 sequences are SGHDT and YYEEEE. CDR3: CASSLGGHSEAFF. DNA of the CDR3: TGTGCCAGCAGCTTGGGGGGGCACAGTGAAGCTTTCTTT.

The chain links TRBV7-6 to TRBJ2-7; TRBD2 is a possible D gene (6 bases). This CDR3 comprises 12 residues. The V and J ends lost 2 bases and 7 bases respectively, with 9 bases between them. The germline V gene encodes CDR1 SGHVS and CDR2 FNYEAQ. The CDR3 here is CASSLKGGEQYF. CDR3 DNA: TGTGCCAGCAGCTTAAAAGGAGGGGAGCAGTACTTC.

This clone has a single count. Other DNA sequences within the sample encode an identical CDR3. V is TRBV28 and J is TRBJ1-5, with D unclear. V lost 3 bases and J 2 bases, leaving 5 bases between the germline ends. The CDR3 spans 13 residues. CDR1 and CDR2 from the germline V gene are MDHEN and SYDVKM. The CDR3 region is CASSFSGNQPQHF. The CDR3 coding sequence is TGTGCCAGCAGTTTTTCTGGCAATCAGCCCCAGCATTTT.

This rearrangement joins TRBV4-1 to TRBJ2-1; a possible D gene is TRBD2 (6 bases). The germline V gene has CDR1 MGHRA and CDR2 YSYEKL. Trimming removed 5 bases from V and 14 bases from J, with 19 bases in between. This CDR3 spans 13 amino acids. CDR3 region: CASSTRLENWKFF. CDR3 nucleotides: TGCGCCAGCAGCACCCGACTAGAAAACTGGAAGTTCTTC.

V is TRBV5-6 and J is TRBJ1-2, with 7 bases lining up with TRBD1. Germline CDR1 SGHDT, CDR2 YYEEEE. The CDR3 is made up of 14 amino acids. Losses at the gene ends were 6 bases for V and 3 bases for J; bases not matched to a gene: 8. CDR3 in amino acids: CASNPGGTDYGYTF. The CDR3, as DNA: TGTGCCAGCAACCCGGGCGGGACAGACTATGGCTACACCTTC.

J is TRBJ2-1 and V is TRBV5-6; D may be TRBD1 (5 bases). V gave up 2 bases and J gave up 0 bases, with 9 bases separating them. CDR1 is SGHDT and CDR2 is YYEEEE in the germline V gene. CDR3 length: 15 residues. The CDR3 nucleotides read TGTGCCAGCAGCTTAGGGGTCAGCTCCTACAATGAGCAGTTCTTC. This translates into CASSLGVSSYNEQFF.

The chain links TRBV4-1 to TRBJ2-7; D gene uncertain. Germline assignment: CDR1 MGHRA and CDR2 YSYEKL. V lost 4 bases, J lost 7 bases, and 11 bases lay in between. There are 12 residues in the CDR3. Here the CDR3 DNA reads TGCGCCAGCAGCCTACCCTACGGGGAGCAGTACTTC. Encoded protein: CASSLPYGEQYF.

This chain joins TRBV6-6 and TRBJ1-1; maybe TRBD1 (5 bases). V dropped 6 bases and J dropped 8 bases, with 19 bases sitting between them. The CDR3 runs 14 residues. The germline gives CDR1 MNHNY, CDR2 SVGAGI (reference sequence). In nucleotides, the CDR3 is TGTGCCAGCAGCGCCGGGACTGCCTCGAGAGAAGCTTTCTTT. Its translation is CASSAGTASREAFF.

This sequence joins TRBV29-1 and TRBJ1-1; 12 bases are a match to TRBD1. The CDR3 has 13 amino acids. The V segment lost 7 bases and the J segment 7 bases; nucleotides outside the gene matches: 7. Per the germline V gene, CDR1 is SQVTM and CDR2 is ANQGSEA. The CDR3 loop is CSAEGQGASEAFF. CDR3 sequence (DNA): TGCAGCGCAGAGGGACAGGGGGCAAGTGAAGCTTTCTTT.

This chain joins TRBV6-6 and TRBJ2-5; 11 bases are a match to TRBD2. The length of the CDR3 is 15 residues. Looked up from germline, CDR1 is MNHNY and CDR2 is SVGAGI (reference sequence). V lost 8 bases to trimming and J lost 1 base; unmatched junction nucleotides: 6. CDR3 bases: TGTGCCAGCTCCTTAGCGGGGGGGCTCCAAGAGACCCAGTACTTC. It codes for CASSLAGGLQETQYF.

The V call is TRBV21-1, the J call TRBJ2-7; TRBD2, the table's D call, lacks a check against the DNA. TRBV21-1 is reported as a pseudogene. The CDR3 length is 15 residues. CDR3 protein: CASSPPSGRFHEQYF. As DNA, the CDR3 is TGTGCCAGCAGCCCCCCAAGCGGGCGGTTCCACGAGCAGTACTTC.

The rearrangement links TRBV15 to TRBJ2-7; 9 nucleotides match TRBD1. This CDR3 spans 15 amino acids. Germline assignment: CDR1 LNHNV and CDR2 YYDKDF (reference sequence). With V trimmed by 3 bases and J by 6 bases, 9 bases remained unmatched. The CDR3 region has the DNA TGTGCCACCAGCAGCCCGGGACAGGGAGGACCCGAGCAGTACTTC. Its translation: CATSSPGQGGPEQYF.

This chain links TRBV10-1 with TRBJ2-3; the match to TRBD2 covers 8 bases. The CDR3 is 15 residues long. CDR1 WNHNN and CDR2 SYGVQD come from the germline V gene (reference sequence). Unmatched junction bases numbered 7, after V lost 6 bases and J lost 2 bases. In DNA, the CDR3 is TGCGCCAGCAGCGGCCTAGCGGGCCCCACAGATACGCAGTATTTT. It encodes CASSGLAGPTDTQYF.

The chain uses TRBV9 and TRBJ2-5; TRBD2 matches 11 bases. Germline loops: CDR1 SGDLS, CDR2 YYNGEE. The V segment lost 0 bases and the J segment 6 bases; nucleotides outside the gene matches: 4. The CDR3 has 15 residues. This CDR3 is CASSVGLAGGQTQYF. DNA of the CDR3: TGTGCCAGCAGCGTAGGTCTAGCGGGGGGACAGACCCAGTACTTC.

The rearrangement links TRBV7-9 to TRBJ2-7, with 7 bases matching TRBD1. This CDR3 region has 14 residues. CDR1 SEHNR and CDR2 FQNEAQ come from the germline V gene (reference sequence). After removal of 5 bases from V and 7 bases from J, the junction contained 11 bases not matched to a gene. The CDR3 nucleotides read TGTGCCAGCAGCCCAACTGACAGGGTGGAAGAGCAGTACTTC. Amino acids: CASSPTDRVEEQYF. The full variable domain, rest sourced from reference TRBV7-9 and TRBJ2-7, is DTGVSQNPRHKITKRGQNVTFRCDPISEHNRLYWYRQTLGQGPEFLTYFQNEAQLEKSRLLSDRFSAERPKGSFSTLEIQRTEQGDSAMYLCASSPTDRVEEQYFGPGTRLTVT.

This clone was found once. V gene TRBV7-9 combines with J gene TRBJ1-1, with a possible D match to TRBD1 (6 bases). CDR1 and CDR2 (germline): SEHNR, FQNEAQ (reference sequence). CDR3 length: 12 amino acids. V was shortened by 1 base and J by 7 bases, with 7 bases between the two germline ends. CDR3: CASSLGGGEAFF. As DNA, the CDR3 is TGTGCCAGCAGCTTAGGAGGGGGTGAAGCTTTCTTT.

The chain combines TRBV13 with TRBJ1-2; possibly TRBD1 for D (6 bases). In germline, CDR1 is PRHDT, CDR2 FYEKMQ (reference sequence). V was pared by 0 bases and J by 4 bases, with 15 bases between. The CDR3 contains 16 residues. Here the CDR3 reads CASSLGSGGATYGYTF. In nucleotides, the CDR3 is TGTGCCAGCAGCTTAGGCAGTGGGGGGGCAACCTATGGCTACACCTTC.

The rearrangement links TRBV6-5 to TRBJ1-1; 9 nucleotides align to TRBD1. The CDR3 runs to 14 residues. The ends lost 6 bases at V and 1 base at J; junction bases unmatched: 3. Germline CDR1 and CDR2: MNHEY and SVGAGI. The CDR3 DNA follows: TGTGCCAGCAGACTGACAGGGGGGAACACTGAAGCTTTCTTT. It codes for CASRLTGGNTEAFF.

This chain joins TRBV10-2 and TRBJ1-1; D is undetermined. The CDR3 runs to 13 residues. Germline V gene lookup returns CDR1 WSHSY and CDR2 SAAADI. The V gene lost 2 bases and the J gene lost 8 bases, with 12 bases spanning the gap. CDR3 DNA: TGCGCCAGCAGTGAGGGGGAGACATTCGAAGCTTTCTTT. It translates to CASSEGETFEAFF.

V gene TRBV2 combines with J gene TRBJ2-7; 11 bases agree with TRBD1. Trimming at V came to 10 bases and at J to 2 bases, leaving 7 bases not matched to a gene. Germline lookup yields CDR1 SNHLY and CDR2 FYNNEI. This CDR3 has 14 residues. The CDR3 DNA is TGTGCCAACAATGGGGGACAGGGGGCCTACGAGCAGTACTTC. It codes for CANNGGQGAYEQYF.

This chain connects TRBV2 to TRBJ2-7, with 14 positions matching TRBD2. CDR1 and CDR2 from the germline V gene are SNHLY and FYNNEI. Trimming removed 7 bases from V and 7 bases from J; junction bases left unmatched: 9. This CDR3 comprises 15 residues. CDR3 amino acids: CASTTGTSGGWEQYF. DNA of the CDR3: TGTGCCAGCACCACCGGGACTAGCGGGGGTTGGGAGCAGTACTTC.

The chain links TRBV5-6 to TRBJ1-3; TRBD1 might be the D (5 bases). This CDR3 is built from 14 residues. The V and J ends lost 4 bases and 1 base respectively, with 9 bases between them. CDR1 is SGHDT, CDR2 YYEEEE, per germline. CDR3: CASSARGSGNTIYF. As DNA, the CDR3 is TGTGCCAGCAGCGCTCGGGGGTCTGGAAACACCATATATTTT.